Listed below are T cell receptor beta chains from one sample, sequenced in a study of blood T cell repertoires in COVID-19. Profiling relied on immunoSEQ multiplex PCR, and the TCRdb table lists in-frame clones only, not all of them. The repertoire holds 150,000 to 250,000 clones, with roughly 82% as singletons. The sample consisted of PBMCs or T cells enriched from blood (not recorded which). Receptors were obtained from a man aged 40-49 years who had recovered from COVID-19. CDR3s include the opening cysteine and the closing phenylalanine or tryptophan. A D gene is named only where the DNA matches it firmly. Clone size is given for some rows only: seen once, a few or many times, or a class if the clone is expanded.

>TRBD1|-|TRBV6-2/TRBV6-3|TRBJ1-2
CASSTLPGQGYGYTF
TGTGCCAGCAGTACTCTCCCGGGACAGGGGTATGGCTACACCTTC
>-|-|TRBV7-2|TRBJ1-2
CASSLVFGVGNYGYTF
TGTGCCAGCAGCTTAGTGTTCGGGGTAGGGAACTATGGCTACACCTTC
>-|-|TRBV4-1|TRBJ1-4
CASSQGRDNEKLFF
TGCGCCAGCAGCCAAGGCCGGGATAATGAAAAACTGTTTTTT
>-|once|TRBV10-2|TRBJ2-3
CASSEFVTDTQYF
TGCGCCAGCAGTGAGTTCGTTACAGATACGCAGTATTTT
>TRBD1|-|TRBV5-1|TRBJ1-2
CASSFRGQGDYGYTF
TGCGCCAGCAGCTTTAGAGGACAGGGGGACTATGGCTACACCTTC
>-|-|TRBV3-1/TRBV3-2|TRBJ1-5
CASSQDAVNQPQHF
TGTGCCAGCAGCCAAGATGCGGTTAATCAGCCCCAGCATTTT
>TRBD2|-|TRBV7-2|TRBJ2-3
CASSLGGSRADTQYF
TGTGCCAGCAGCTTAGGCGGGAGTCGGGCAGATACGCAGTATTTT
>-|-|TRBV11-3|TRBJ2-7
CASSLVSGGEQYF
TGTGCCAGCAGCTTAGTTTCCGGAGGCGAGCAGTACTTC
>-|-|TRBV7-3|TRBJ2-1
CASSPSGSSYNEQFF
TGTGCCAGCAGCCCAAGCGGAAGCTCCTACAATGAGCAGTTCTTC
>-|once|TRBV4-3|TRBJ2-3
CASSQDYHFTDTQYF
TGCGCCAGCAGCCAAGATTATCACTTCACAGATACGCAGTATTTT
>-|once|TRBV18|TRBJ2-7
CASSTGYEQYF
TGTGCCAGCTCAACAGGTTACGAGCAGTACTTC
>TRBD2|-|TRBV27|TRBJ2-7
CASSSTGTSGQAQYF
TGTGCCAGCAGTTCAACCGGGACTAGCGGGCAAGCGCAGTACTTC
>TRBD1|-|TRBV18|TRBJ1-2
CASSPPSKDRVYGYTF
TGTGCCAGCTCACCACCGTCGAAGGACAGGGTCTATGGCTACACCTTC
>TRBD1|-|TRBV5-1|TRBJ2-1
CASSFGPQGGHNEQFF
TGCGCCAGCAGCTTCGGCCCACAGGGGGGACACAATGAGCAGTTCTTC
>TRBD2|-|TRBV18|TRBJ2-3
CASSPSGRVRSTDTQYF
TGTGCCAGCTCACCAAGCGGGAGGGTACGTAGCACAGATACGCAGTATTTT
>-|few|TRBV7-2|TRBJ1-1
CASSLGEAMNTEAFF
TGTGCCAGCAGCTTAGGGGAGGCTATGAACACTGAAGCTTTCTTT
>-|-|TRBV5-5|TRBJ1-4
CASSLDQGTEKLFF
TGTGCCAGCAGCTTGGATCAGGGTACTGAAAAACTGTTTTTT
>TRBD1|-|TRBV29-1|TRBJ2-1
CSGRRQGYGNEQFF
TGCAGCGGGCGGAGACAGGGGTATGGTAATGAGCAGTTCTTC
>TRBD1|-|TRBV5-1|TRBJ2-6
CASIDRGLSGANVLTF
TGCGCCAGCATTGACAGGGGGCTCTCTGGGGCCAACGTCCTGACTTTC
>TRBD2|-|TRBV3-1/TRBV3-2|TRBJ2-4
CASSPGSAGLAENIQYF
TGTGCCAGCAGCCCCGGGTCGGCTGGACTAGCGGAAAACATTCAGTACTTC
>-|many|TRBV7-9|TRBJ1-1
CASSLPGNTEAFF
TGTGCCAGCAGCTTACCGGGGAACACTGAAGCTTTCTTT
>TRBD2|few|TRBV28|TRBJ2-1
CASSFIAGGNNEQFF
TGTGCCAGCAGTTTCATAGCGGGAGGGAACAATGAGCAGTTCTTC
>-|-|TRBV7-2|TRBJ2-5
CASSLNIQETQYF
TGTGCCAGCAGCTTAAATATCCAAGAGACCCAGTACTTC
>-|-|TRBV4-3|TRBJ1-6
CASSQAGRGLNSPLHF
TGCGCCAGCAGCCAAGCGGGGCGGGGACTTAATTCACCCCTCCACTTT
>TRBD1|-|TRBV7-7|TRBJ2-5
CASSPQRGTVRETQYF
TGTGCCAGCAGCCCACAGAGAGGGACAGTCCGAGAGACCCAGTACTTC
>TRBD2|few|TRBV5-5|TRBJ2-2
CASSSTSGNTGELFF
TGTGCCAGCAGCTCCACTAGCGGGAACACCGGGGAGCTGTTTTTT
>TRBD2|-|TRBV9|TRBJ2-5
CASSVSSGSRETQYF
TGTGCCAGCAGCGTGTCTAGCGGGAGTCGGGAGACCCAGTACTTC
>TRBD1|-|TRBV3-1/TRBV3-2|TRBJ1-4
CASSPKAASGGGKLFF
TGTGCCAGCAGCCCGAAAGCGGCGTCAGGGGGAGGAAAACTGTTTTTT
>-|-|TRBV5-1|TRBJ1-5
CASSSGGGTDGNQPQHF
TGCGCCAGCAGCTCGGGAGGTGGCACCGATGGCAATCAGCCCCAGCATTTT
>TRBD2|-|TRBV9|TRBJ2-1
CASSPRPGLESNEQFF
TGTGCCAGCAGCCCACGACCGGGACTAGAAAGCAATGAGCAGTTCTTC
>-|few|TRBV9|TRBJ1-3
CASSPTAGNTIYF
TGTGCCAGCAGCCCGACTGCAGGAAACACCATATATTTT
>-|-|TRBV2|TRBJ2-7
CASKASAAEQYF
TGTGCCAGCAAGGCTAGCGCGGCCGAGCAGTACTTC
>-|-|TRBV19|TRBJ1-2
CASSIEAGADGYTF
TGTGCCAGTAGTATAGAGGCGGGGGCGGATGGCTACACCTTC
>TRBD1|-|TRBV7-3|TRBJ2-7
CASSPGQGRGEQYF
TGTGCCAGCAGCCCGGGACAGGGCAGAGGCGAGCAGTACTTC
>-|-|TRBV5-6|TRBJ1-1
CASSWAHSEAFF
TGTGCCAGCAGCTGGGCCCATTCTGAAGCTTTCTTT
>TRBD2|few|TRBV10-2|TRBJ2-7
CASSQGLVGEQYF
TGCGCCAGCAGTCAGGGACTAGTCGGCGAGCAGTACTTC
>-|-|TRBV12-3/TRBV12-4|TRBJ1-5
CASTLNRDQPQHF
TGTGCCAGCACCCTCAACCGGGATCAGCCCCAGCATTTT
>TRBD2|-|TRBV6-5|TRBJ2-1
CASSIAGTYNEQFF
TGTGCCAGCTCGATAGCGGGTACCTACAATGAGCAGTTCTTC
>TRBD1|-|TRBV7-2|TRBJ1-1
CASSLLRGRGTEAFF
TGTGCCAGCAGCTTACTTCGCGGCAGGGGGACTGAAGCTTTCTTT
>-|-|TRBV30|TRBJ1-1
CAWSGAVEAFF
TGTGCCTGGAGTGGGGCCGTTGAAGCTTTCTTT
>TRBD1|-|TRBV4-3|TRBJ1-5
CASSPDRNQPQHF
TGCGCCAGCAGCCCGGACAGGAATCAGCCCCAGCATTTT
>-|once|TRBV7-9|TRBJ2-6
CASSLGTTGANVLTF
TGTGCCAGCAGCTTAGGGACAACTGGGGCCAACGTCCTGACTTTC
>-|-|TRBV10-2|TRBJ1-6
CASSRPESNSPLHF
TGCGCCAGCAGCCGCCCGGAGAGTAATTCACCCCTCCACTTT
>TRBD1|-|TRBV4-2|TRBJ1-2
CASSQDAGGYGYTF
TGTGCCAGCAGCCAAGATGCAGGGGGCTATGGCTACACCTTC
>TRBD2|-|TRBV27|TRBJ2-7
CASSFSLSSGRPSYEQYF
TGTGCCAGCAGTTTTTCGCTTTCCAGCGGGAGGCCCTCCTACGAGCAGTACTTC
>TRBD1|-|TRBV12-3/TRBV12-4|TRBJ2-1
CASSRDRYSEQFF
TGTGCCAGCAGTAGGGACAGATATTCTGAGCAGTTCTTC